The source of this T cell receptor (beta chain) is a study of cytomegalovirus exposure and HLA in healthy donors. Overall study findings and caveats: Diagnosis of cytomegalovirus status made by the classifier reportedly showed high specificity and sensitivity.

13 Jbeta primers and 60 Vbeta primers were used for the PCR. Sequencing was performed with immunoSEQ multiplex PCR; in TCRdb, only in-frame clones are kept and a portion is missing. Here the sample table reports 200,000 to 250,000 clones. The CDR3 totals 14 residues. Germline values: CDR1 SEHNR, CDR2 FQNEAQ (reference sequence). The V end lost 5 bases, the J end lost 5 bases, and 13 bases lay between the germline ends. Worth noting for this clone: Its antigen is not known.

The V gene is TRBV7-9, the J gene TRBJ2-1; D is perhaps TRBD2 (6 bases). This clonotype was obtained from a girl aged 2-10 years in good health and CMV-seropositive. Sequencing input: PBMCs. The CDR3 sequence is CASSPRERDNEQFF. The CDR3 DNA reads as TGTGCCAGCAGCCCCCGGGAGAGGGACAATGAGCAGTTCTTC.